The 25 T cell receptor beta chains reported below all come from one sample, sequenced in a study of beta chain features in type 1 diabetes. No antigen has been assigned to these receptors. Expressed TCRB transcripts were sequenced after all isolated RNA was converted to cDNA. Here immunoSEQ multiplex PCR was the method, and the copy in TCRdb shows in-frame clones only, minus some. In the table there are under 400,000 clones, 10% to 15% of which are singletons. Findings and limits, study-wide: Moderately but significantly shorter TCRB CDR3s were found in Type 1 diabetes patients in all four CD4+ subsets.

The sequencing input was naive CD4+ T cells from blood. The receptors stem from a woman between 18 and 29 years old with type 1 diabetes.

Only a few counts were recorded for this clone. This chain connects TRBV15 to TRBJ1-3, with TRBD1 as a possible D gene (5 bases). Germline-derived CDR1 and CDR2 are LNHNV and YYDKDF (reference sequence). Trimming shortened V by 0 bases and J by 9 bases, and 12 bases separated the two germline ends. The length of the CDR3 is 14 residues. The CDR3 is CATSREGLHPTIYF. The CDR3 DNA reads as TGTGCCACCAGCAGAGAGGGACTCCACCCCACCATATATTTT.

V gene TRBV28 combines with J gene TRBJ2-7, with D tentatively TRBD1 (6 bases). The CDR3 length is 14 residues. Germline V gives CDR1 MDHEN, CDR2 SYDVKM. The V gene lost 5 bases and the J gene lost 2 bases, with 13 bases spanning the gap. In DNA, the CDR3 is TGTGCCAGCAGTCCCCCAGCAGGGGCCTACGAGCAGTACTTC. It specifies CASSPPAGAYEQYF.

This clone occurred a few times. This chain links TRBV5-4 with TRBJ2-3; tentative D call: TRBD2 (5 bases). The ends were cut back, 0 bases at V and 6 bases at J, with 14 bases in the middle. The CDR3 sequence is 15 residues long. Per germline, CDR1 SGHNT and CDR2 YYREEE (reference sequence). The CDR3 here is CASSLVSGFKDTQYF. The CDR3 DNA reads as TGTGCCAGCAGCTTGGTTTCGGGGTTCAAGGATACGCAGTATTTT.

The CDR3 DNA follows: TGTGCCAGCAGCCCCAGCGCCAGGGTTGGCAATCAGCCCCAGCATTTT. Its protein is CASSPSARVGNQPQHF. The genes are TRBV9 and TRBJ1-5, with a weak D call TRBD1 (5 bases). The V gene lost 4 bases and the J gene lost 2 bases, with 16 bases spanning the gap. Germline CDR1 reads SGDLS; CDR2 reads YYNGEE. This CDR3 spans 16 amino acids.

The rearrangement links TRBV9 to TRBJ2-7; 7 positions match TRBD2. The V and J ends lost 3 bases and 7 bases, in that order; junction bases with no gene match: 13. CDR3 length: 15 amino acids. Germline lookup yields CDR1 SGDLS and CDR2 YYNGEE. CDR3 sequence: CASSAGTSDPWEQYF. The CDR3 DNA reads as TGTGCCAGCAGCGCGGGAACTAGCGATCCTTGGGAGCAGTACTTC.

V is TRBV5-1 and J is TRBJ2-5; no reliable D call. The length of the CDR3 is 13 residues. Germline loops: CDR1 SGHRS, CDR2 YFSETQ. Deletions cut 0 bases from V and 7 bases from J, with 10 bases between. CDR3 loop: CASSLAGTRTQYF. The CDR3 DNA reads TGCGCCAGCAGCTTGGCGGGTACAAGGACCCAGTACTTC.

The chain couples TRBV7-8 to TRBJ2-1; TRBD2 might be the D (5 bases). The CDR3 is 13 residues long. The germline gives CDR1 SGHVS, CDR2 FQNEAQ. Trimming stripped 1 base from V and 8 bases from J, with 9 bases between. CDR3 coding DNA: TGTGCCAGCAGCTTAGATCGGGGTGATGAGCAGTTCTTC. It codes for CASSLDRGDEQFF.

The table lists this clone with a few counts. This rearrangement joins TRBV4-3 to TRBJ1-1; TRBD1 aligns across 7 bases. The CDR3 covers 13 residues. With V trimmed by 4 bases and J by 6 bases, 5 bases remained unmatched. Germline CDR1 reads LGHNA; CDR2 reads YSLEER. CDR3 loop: CASSRGQRAEAFF. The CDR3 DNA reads TGCGCCAGCAGCCGGGGACAGAGGGCTGAAGCTTTCTTT.

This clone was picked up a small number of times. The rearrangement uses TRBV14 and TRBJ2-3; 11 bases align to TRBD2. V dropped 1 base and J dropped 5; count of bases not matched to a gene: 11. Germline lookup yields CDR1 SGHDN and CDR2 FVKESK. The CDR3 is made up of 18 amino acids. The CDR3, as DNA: TGTGCCAGCAGCCAAGTCTTCCAACTAGCGGGAGACGGAGATACGCAGTATTTT. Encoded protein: CASSQVFQLAGDGDTQYF.

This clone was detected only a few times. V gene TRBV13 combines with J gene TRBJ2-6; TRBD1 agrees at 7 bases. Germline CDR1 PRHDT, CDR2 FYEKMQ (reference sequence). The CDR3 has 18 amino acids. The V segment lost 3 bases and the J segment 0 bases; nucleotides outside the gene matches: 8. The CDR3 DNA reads TGTGCCAGCAGCTTTCGGACAGGACGGAGCTCTGGGGCCAACGTCCTGACTTTC. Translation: CASSFRTGRSSGANVLTF.

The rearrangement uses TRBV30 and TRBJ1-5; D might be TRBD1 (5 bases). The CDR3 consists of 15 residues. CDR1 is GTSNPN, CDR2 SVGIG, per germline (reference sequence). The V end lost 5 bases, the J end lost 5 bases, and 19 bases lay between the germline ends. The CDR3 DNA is TGTGCCTGGGGGGCAGGCAAACCTTGGGATCAGCCCCAGCATTTT. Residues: CAWGAGKPWDQPQHF.

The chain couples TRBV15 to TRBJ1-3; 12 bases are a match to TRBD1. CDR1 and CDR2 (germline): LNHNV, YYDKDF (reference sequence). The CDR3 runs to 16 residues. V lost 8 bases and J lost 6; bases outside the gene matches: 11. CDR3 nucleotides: TGTGCCACCTATAGCCGGGGACAGGGGGCCTTAAACACCATATATTTT. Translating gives CATYSRGQGALNTIYF.

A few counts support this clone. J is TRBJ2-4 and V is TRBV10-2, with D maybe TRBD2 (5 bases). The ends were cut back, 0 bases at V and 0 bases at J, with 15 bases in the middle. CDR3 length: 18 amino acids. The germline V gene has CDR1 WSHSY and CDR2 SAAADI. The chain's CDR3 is CASSESYGEDLAKNIQYF. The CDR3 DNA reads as TGCGCCAGCAGTGAGTCGTACGGGGAAGACTTAGCCAAAAACATTCAGTACTTC.

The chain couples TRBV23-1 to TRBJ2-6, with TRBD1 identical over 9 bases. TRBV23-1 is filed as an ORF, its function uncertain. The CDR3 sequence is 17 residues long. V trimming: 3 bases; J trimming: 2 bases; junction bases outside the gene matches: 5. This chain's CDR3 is CASSHLGTGTGANVLTF. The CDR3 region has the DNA TGCGCCAGCAGTCATCTAGGGACAGGGACTGGGGCCAACGTCCTGACTTTC.

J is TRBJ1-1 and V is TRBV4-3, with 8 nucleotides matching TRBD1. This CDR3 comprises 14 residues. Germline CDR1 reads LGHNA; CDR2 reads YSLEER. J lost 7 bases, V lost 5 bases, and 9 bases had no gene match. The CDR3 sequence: CASSAGQGMGEAFF. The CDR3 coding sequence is TGCGCCAGCAGCGCAGGACAGGGAATGGGTGAAGCTTTCTTT.

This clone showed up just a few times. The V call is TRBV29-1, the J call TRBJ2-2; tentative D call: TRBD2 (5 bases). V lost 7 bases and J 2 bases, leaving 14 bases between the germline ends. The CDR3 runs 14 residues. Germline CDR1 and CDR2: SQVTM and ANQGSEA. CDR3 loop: CSAEGQRNTGELFF. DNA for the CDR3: TGCAGCGCAGAGGGCCAGAGAAACACCGGGGAGCTGTTTTTT.

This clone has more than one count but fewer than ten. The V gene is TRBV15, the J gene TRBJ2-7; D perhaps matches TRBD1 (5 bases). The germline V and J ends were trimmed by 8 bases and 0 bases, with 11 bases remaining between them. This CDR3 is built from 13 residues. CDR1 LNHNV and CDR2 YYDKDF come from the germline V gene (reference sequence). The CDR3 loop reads CATGAAYSYEQYF. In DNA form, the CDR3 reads TGTGCCACCGGGGCGGCTTACTCCTACGAGCAGTACTTC.

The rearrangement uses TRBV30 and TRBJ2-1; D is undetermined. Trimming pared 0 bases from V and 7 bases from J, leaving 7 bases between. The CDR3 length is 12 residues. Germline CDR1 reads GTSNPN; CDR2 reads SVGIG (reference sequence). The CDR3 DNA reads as TGTGCCTGGAGTGTTTTCCAGAATGAGCAGTTCTTC. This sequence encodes CAWSVFQNEQFF.

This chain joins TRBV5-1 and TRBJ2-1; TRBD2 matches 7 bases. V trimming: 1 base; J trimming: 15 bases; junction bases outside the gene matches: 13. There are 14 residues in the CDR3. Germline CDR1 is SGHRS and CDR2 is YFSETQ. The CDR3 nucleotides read TGCGCCAGCAGCTTGAATCCCCCTGCGGGGGTTTGGTTCTTC. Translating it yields CASSLNPPAGVWFF.

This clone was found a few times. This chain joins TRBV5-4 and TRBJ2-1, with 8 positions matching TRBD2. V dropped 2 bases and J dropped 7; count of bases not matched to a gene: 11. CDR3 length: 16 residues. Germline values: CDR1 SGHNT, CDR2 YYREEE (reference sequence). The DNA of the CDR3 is TGTGCCAGCAGCTTACTCGGGACTAGGAGCTTTAATGAGCAGTTCTTC. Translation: CASSLLGTRSFNEQFF.

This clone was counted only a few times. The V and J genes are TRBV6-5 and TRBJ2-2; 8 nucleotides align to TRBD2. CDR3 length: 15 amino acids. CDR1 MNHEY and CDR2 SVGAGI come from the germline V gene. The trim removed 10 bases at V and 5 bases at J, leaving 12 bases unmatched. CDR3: CATSRGALSTGELFF. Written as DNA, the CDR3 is TGTGCCACTTCGCGGGGGGCCTTGTCTACCGGGGAGCTGTTTTTT.

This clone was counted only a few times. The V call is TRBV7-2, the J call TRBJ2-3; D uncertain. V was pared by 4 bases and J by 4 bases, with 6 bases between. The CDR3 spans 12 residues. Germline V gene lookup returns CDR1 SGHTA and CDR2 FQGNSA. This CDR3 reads CASSSGSDTQYF. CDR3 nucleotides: TGTGCCAGCAGCTCCGGGTCAGATACGCAGTATTTT.

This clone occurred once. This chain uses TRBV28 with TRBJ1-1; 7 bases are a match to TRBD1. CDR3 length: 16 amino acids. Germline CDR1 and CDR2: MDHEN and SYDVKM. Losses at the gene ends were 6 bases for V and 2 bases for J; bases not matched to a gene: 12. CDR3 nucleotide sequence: TGTGCCAGCAGACCGGACAGGTCAGGTTCCAACACTGAAGCTTTCTTT. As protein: CASRPDRSGSNTEAFF.

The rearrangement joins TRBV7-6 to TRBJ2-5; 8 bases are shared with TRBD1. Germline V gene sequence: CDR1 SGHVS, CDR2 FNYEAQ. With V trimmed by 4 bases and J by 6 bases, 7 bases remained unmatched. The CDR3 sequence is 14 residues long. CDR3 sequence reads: CASSSTGQGKTQYF. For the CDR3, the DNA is TGTGCCAGCAGCTCAACTGGACAGGGAAAGACCCAGTACTTC.

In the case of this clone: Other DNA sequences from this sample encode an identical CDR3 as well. CDR3 sequence (DNA): TGTGCCAGCGGGGGGGCCGGGGAGACCCAGTACTTC. Translating it yields CASGGAGETQYF. The V call is TRBV2, the J call TRBJ2-5, with D perhaps TRBD2 (7 bases). The CDR3 has 12 amino acids. V was trimmed by 8 bases and J by 5 bases, leaving 12 bases between them. Germline CDR1 reads SNHLY; CDR2 reads FYNNEI.